The sequence of this T cell receptor beta chain was determined in a study of CD8+CD57+ T cells in acquired aplastic anemia (dated 2018 in TCRdb). Regarding the research as a whole: DNA extracted from sorted CD4+ and CD8+ cells had a mean of 3.2 ug, with a range of roughly 0.19 to 27.4 ug. A CD8+CD57+ expansion meant a frequency higher than the mean frequency seen in healthy subjects.

Patients chosen for sequencing had shown expansion of CD8+CD57+ cells by flow cytometry. Severe acquired aplastic anemia was diagnosed in all patients according to International Study of Aplastic Anemia and Agranulocytosis and Camitta criteria. No therapy had been received by the patients at the time of blood sampling. In the study, sorted CD4+ and CD8+ blood T cells from patients with severe aplastic anemia and from healthy subjects underwent deep sequencing of TCR repertoires. Patients were enrolled in the USA under clinicaltrials.gov protocols 00001620, 01623167, 00001397, 00071045, 00081523 and 00961064. Ficoll-Paque density gradient centrifugation was used to isolate peripheral blood mononuclear cells. CD4+ and CD8+ T cells were sorted by FACS or magnetic beads before DNA extraction. Counted from cysteine to phenylalanine, this CDR3 has 16 amino acids. Just the 48-base CDR3 DNA is kept, in frame starting at base 1. Trimming leaves V shorter by 6 bases and J shorter by 2 bases, with the junction holding 6 bases beyond the gene matches. As encoded in the germline V gene, CDR1 is ENHRY while CDR2 is SYGVKD.

Genomic DNA served as template for TCR beta VDJ combination and CDR3 sequence profiling. TCR repertoire sequencing was run on an Illumina HiSeq 2000. The authors processed their data as follows. Repertoire assessment relied on Simpson's diversity index, CDR3 size and DJ length profiles, and TRBV/TRBJ rearrangement plots. The most abundant DNA sequence in the deep sequencing data was defined as the immunodominant clone. CDR3 amino acid sequences were checked for sharing between subjects and were compared against published repertoires and the VDJdb database. TCRdb itself trimmed the public reads at Q25 with fastp, ran MiXCR and retained productive beta chains. Entries are consolidated by CDR3 protein sequence, retaining the most common genes and DNA. Here the V and J calls rest on TCRdb's processing, not on the authors' analysis. The sample table records over 150,000 distinct CDR3 sequences; around 75% of these occur just once. The ten largest clones take up 40% to 55% of the sample.

The full study reports these points: Some 30 CD8+ CDR3 sequences were found to be shared between patients and controls, but these sequences appeared to be highly expressed in patients and within the immunodominant clones of the patients. No significant difference in CD8+ Simpson's diversity was found between patients and healthy controls (P=0.060).

Remarks on this clonotype: Its antigen remains undetermined. No quality values exist for individual bases; no much larger clone is one base distant.

This chain joins TRBV10-3 to TRBJ2-6; TRBD1 aligns with 8 central bases. The receptor comes from a human donor with aplastic anemia. The sample comprised sorted CD4+, CD8+, or CD8+CD57+ T cells (not recorded which) from PBMCs. The nucleotides read TGTGCCATCAGCAAAACAGGGGGAACTGGGGCCAACGTCCTGACTTTC. The resulting protein is CAISKTGGTGANVLTF.